One and the same sample provided the 25 T cell receptor beta chains below, sequenced in a study of cytomegalovirus exposure and HLA in healthy donors. PCR amplification relied on 60 Vbeta primers (plus 13 Jbeta primers). Profiled with immunoSEQ multiplex PCR; TCRdb holds only in-frame clones, not every one. The sample holds approximately 100,000 clones, more than 70% seen once. Sequencing was performed on PBMCs. The origin of the receptors is a man in his late teens or twenties in good health and CMV-seropositive.

This chain connects TRBV6-6 to TRBJ2-3, with 7 bases matching TRBD2. The CDR3 has 14 residues. Germline CDR1 is MNHNY and CDR2 is SVGAGI (reference sequence). The V and J ends lost 10 bases and 5 bases, in that order; junction bases with no gene match: 12. The CDR3 DNA sequence: TGTGCCACCTACCCGGGGGGTCATAAAGATACGCAGTATTTT. Its translation: CATYPGGHKDTQYF.

This clone was detected only once. The chain employs TRBV28 and TRBJ2-5; D is ambiguous. The tail of the sequence fits TRBJ2-7 better, so the J call may be wrong. Germline V gene data show CDR1 as MDHEN and CDR2 as SYDVKM. There are 13 residues in the CDR3. The CDR3 spells CASSLPRLGEQYF. In DNA, the CDR3 is TGTGCCAGCAGTTTACCTAGGCTTGGCGAGCAGTACTTC.

This clone was detected a few times. The chain employs TRBV6-6 and TRBJ1-4; D unresolved. Trimming removed 5 bases from V and 7 bases from J, with 11 bases in between. CDR3 length: 13 amino acids. Germline V gives CDR1 MNHNY, CDR2 SVGAGI (reference sequence). CDR3 sequence: CASSPLSPEKLFF. CDR3 in DNA: TGTGCCAGCAGTCCCCTGTCCCCTGAAAAACTGTTTTTT.

J is TRBJ1-5 and V is TRBV6-1; 8 bases line up with TRBD1. With V trimmed by 2 bases and J by 2 bases, 2 bases remained unmatched. The CDR3 is 15 residues long. In germline, CDR1 is MNHNS, CDR2 SASEGT. In DNA form, the CDR3 reads TGTGCCAGCAGTGAATCGGACAGGGGCAATCAGCCCCAGCATTTT. Translation: CASSESDRGNQPQHF.

This clone was recorded once. V gene TRBV9 combines with J gene TRBJ2-7; the match to TRBD2 covers 7 bases. Germline assignment: CDR1 SGDLS and CDR2 YYNGEE. There are 12 residues in the CDR3. Unmatched junction bases numbered 1, after V lost 0 bases and J lost 7 bases. This CDR3 reads CASSVEGGEQYF. CDR3 DNA sequence: TGTGCCAGCAGCGTAGAGGGAGGGGAGCAGTACTTC.

Only one count was recorded for this clone. The rearrangement uses TRBV6-1 and TRBJ2-2; 7 bases line up with TRBD1. Germline lookup yields CDR1 MNHNS and CDR2 SASEGT. The V segment lost 1 base and the J segment 6 bases; nucleotides outside the gene matches: 11. The CDR3 runs 17 residues. CDR3 DNA sequence: TGTGCCAGCAGTGAAGAGGTCTACAGGGGATTCCCCGGGGAGCTGTTTTTT. This encodes CASSEEVYRGFPGELFF.

The J gene is TRBJ1-1, the V gene TRBV7-3; D might be TRBD1 (5 bases). CDR1 is SGHTA and CDR2 is FQGTGA in the germline V gene. CDR3 size: 14 residues. V dropped 4 bases and J dropped 2 bases, with 11 bases sitting between them. The CDR3 loop is CASSSTGGNTEAFF. CDR3 DNA: TGTGCCAGCAGCTCAACGGGGGGAAACACTGAAGCTTTCTTT.

The table lists this clone with a few counts. This sample also contains other DNA sequences that code for the same CDR3. V usage is TRBV2 and J usage is TRBJ2-3, with 7 bases identical to TRBD2. J gave up 1 base and V 6 bases, and 1 base lay outside the gene matches. The CDR3 totals 13 residues. From germline, CDR1 is SNHLY and CDR2 FYNNEI. CDR3 bases: TGTGCCAGCAGCCTAGCGGGCACAGATACGCAGTATTTT. Protein sequence: CASSLAGTDTQYF. Complete variable domain (other parts from reference TRBV2 and TRBJ2-3): EPEVTQTPSHQVTQMGQEVILRCVPISNHLYFYWYRQILGQKVEFLVSFYNNEISEKSEIFDDQFSVERPDGSNFTLKIRSTKLEDSAMYFCASSLAGTDTQYFGPGTRLTVL.

This clone occurred once. Here the CDR3 DNA reads TGTGCCAGCAGCTTACATCAGGGTAGGGAAGCTTTCTTT. As protein: CASSLHQGREAFF. The chain couples TRBV5-4 to TRBJ1-1, with D tentatively TRBD1 (5 bases). Germline CDR1 is SGHNT and CDR2 is YYREEE (reference sequence). The CDR3 loop spans 13 amino acids. Trimming removed 2 bases from V and 8 bases from J, with 13 bases in between.

This chain connects TRBV10-3 to TRBJ1-2, with D perhaps TRBD1 (6 bases). The ends were cut back, 11 bases at V and 7 bases at J, with 14 bases in the middle. The CDR3 runs to 11 residues. The germline V gene encodes CDR1 ENHRY and CDR2 SYGVKD. The CDR3: CASGGQSGYTF. Here the CDR3 DNA reads TGTGCCTCCGGCGGACAGTCTGGCTACACCTTC.

The chain has TRBV6-1 and TRBJ1-5, with D unclear. Germline CDR1 and CDR2: MNHNS and SASEGT. The CDR3 is made up of 17 amino acids. Deletions cut 7 bases from V and 2 bases from J, with 21 bases between. The CDR3 DNA sequence: TGTGCCAGCACTGAGGGCGCCTACCGGGGTGGCAATCAGCCCCAGCATTTT. Translating gives CASTEGAYRGGNQPQHF.

The chain couples TRBV7-9 to TRBJ1-2; a weak D match, TRBD1 (5 bases). Trimming left V 5 bases short and J 2 bases short, with 12 bases between. CDR3 length: 14 residues. Germline V gives CDR1 SEHNR, CDR2 FQNEAQ (reference sequence). CDR3 nucleotide sequence: TGTGCCAGCAGCCCAGGGAACCAAAACTATGGCTACACCTTC. It codes for CASSPGNQNYGYTF. Complete variable domain (other parts from reference TRBV7-9 and TRBJ1-2): DTGVSQNPRHKITKRGQNVTFRCDPISEHNRLYWYRQTLGQGPEFLTYFQNEAQLEKSRLLSDRFSAERPKGSFSTLEIQRTEQGDSAMYLCASSPGNQNYGYTFGSGTRLTVV.

This clone showed up just a few times. The chain joins TRBV5-1 to TRBJ1-2; weak D call: TRBD1 (5 bases). In germline, CDR1 is SGHRS, CDR2 YFSETQ. This CDR3 region has 12 residues. V was shortened by 2 bases and J by 8 bases, with 10 bases between the two germline ends. The CDR3 DNA sequence: TGCGCCAGCAGCTTAAGGGGTGCCGGCTACACCTTC. Its translation: CASSLRGAGYTF.

The rearrangement links TRBV10-3 to TRBJ2-7; 9 positions agree with TRBD1. The J segment lost 0 bases and the V segment lost 9 bases, leaving 6 bases of the junction unmatched. Germline V gene sequence: CDR1 ENHRY, CDR2 SYGVKD. This CDR3 is 14 amino acids long. Written as DNA, the CDR3 is TGTGCCATTAAAGGGACAGGGTCCTCCTACGAGCAGTACTTC. It yields the protein CAIKGTGSSYEQYF.

The chain recombines TRBV28 with TRBJ1-5, with D unresolved. Trimming stripped 5 bases from V and 6 bases from J, with 8 bases between. CDR3 length equals 12 residues. Germline V gives CDR1 MDHEN, CDR2 SYDVKM. This CDR3 reads CASSPLGQPQHF. CDR3 coding DNA: TGTGCCAGCAGTCCCCTCGGTCAGCCCCAGCATTTT.

The chain carries TRBV2 and TRBJ2-1, with 8 bases identical to TRBD1. Per the germline V gene, CDR1 is SNHLY and CDR2 is FYNNEI. The CDR3 sequence is 15 residues long. With 6 bases clipped from V and 0 bases from J, the junction kept 4 bases outside the gene matches. The DNA of the CDR3 is TGTGCCAGCAGGCCTGACAGGGGCTCCTACAATGAGCAGTTCTTC. Its translation: CASRPDRGSYNEQFF.

The chain links TRBV5-4 to TRBJ2-7, with D maybe TRBD1 (5 bases). The V and J ends lost 2 bases and 2 bases respectively, with 11 bases between them. The CDR3 is 14 residues long. The V gene's germline CDR1 is SGHNT and CDR2 YYREEE (reference sequence). CDR3 loop: CASSFGQGTYEQYF. For the CDR3, the DNA is TGTGCCAGCAGCTTTGGGCAGGGAACCTACGAGCAGTACTTC.

The chain couples TRBV6-1 to TRBJ2-1; D is perhaps TRBD1 (6 bases). The CDR3 is 14 residues long. The V gene's germline CDR1 is MNHNS and CDR2 SASEGT. V lost 3 bases and J 3 bases, leaving 9 bases between the germline ends. DNA of the CDR3: TGTGCCAGCAGTGAGGGGGACATCTACAATGAGCAGTTCTTC. Amino acid sequence: CASSEGDIYNEQFF.

The chain uses TRBV2 and TRBJ1-6; the match to TRBD1 covers 9 bases. Germline assignment: CDR1 SNHLY and CDR2 FYNNEI. This CDR3 has 13 amino acids. With 6 bases clipped from V and 9 bases from J, the junction kept 3 bases outside the gene matches. The CDR3 here is CASSGQGSSPLHF. As DNA, the CDR3 is TGTGCCAGCAGCGGACAGGGGAGTTCACCCCTCCACTTT.

The V call is TRBV28, the J call TRBJ2-3; TRBD2 matches at 8 bases. V dropped 4 bases and J dropped 3; count of bases not matched to a gene: 15. This CDR3 has 18 residues. The V gene's germline CDR1 is MDHEN and CDR2 SYDVKM. CDR3 DNA sequence: TGTGCCAGCAGTTCCCCCCCATATTCGCGGGGGGTAACAGATACGCAGTATTTT. Residues: CASSSPPYSRGVTDTQYF.

V usage is TRBV5-1 and J usage is TRBJ2-3, with 8 bases matching TRBD2. Germline CDR1 and CDR2: SGHRS and YFSETQ. V shed 2 bases, J shed 4 bases, and the junction held 9 bases outside the gene matches. This CDR3 is 16 amino acids long. The CDR3 here is CASSFGGALNADTQYF. The CDR3 coding sequence is TGCGCCAGCAGCTTCGGGGGGGCGTTAAACGCAGATACGCAGTATTTT.

CDR3 sequence: CASSSGETQYF. DNA of the CDR3: TGTGCCAGCAGCTCAGGGGAGACCCAGTACTTC. The chain combines TRBV9 with TRBJ2-5, with a possible D match to TRBD1 (5 bases). The germline V and J ends were trimmed by 4 bases and 5 bases, with 6 bases remaining between them. Germline V gene sequence: CDR1 SGDLS, CDR2 YYNGEE. This CDR3 region has 11 residues.

The V and J genes are TRBV9 and TRBJ2-1, with TRBD2 matching 14 bases. V gave up 5 bases and J gave up 8 bases; unmatched junction bases: 6. Looked up from germline, CDR1 is SGDLS and CDR2 is YYNGEE. The CDR3 runs 15 residues. This chain's CDR3 is CASSSGTSGGDEQFF. The CDR3 DNA follows: TGTGCCAGCAGTTCCGGGACTAGCGGGGGCGATGAGCAGTTCTTC.

CDR3 sequence (DNA): TGCGCCAGCAGCTTGGCAGGGCCACAAGAGACCCAGTACTTC. It encodes CASSLAGPQETQYF. V is TRBV5-1 and J is TRBJ2-5, with D tentatively TRBD1 (5 bases). The CDR3 loop spans 14 amino acids. Germline V gene lookup returns CDR1 SGHRS and CDR2 YFSETQ. Trimming took off 0 bases at V and 2 bases at J, with 8 bases between the two ends.

The chain employs TRBV4-1 and TRBJ1-2; TRBD1 matches 8 bases. CDR1 is MGHRA and CDR2 is YSYEKL in the germline V gene. The CDR3 is 15 amino acids. V shed 4 bases and J 2 bases; nucleotides not matched to a gene: 6. The CDR3 DNA is TGCGCCAGCAGCCTTGGACAGGGCTTAAACTATGGCTACACCTTC. Translated: CASSLGQGLNYGYTF.